Here is one TCR beta chain with its context. Its antigen has not been determined. No base qualities exist here, and no much larger clone lies one base off it. Library preparation was by the immunoSEQ multiplex PCR assay. A mixture of 60 forward primers for TCR Vbeta segments and 13 reverse primers for TCR Jbeta segments was used in the multiplex PCR. The CDR3 region of rearranged TCR beta genes was amplified from genomic DNA by a multiplex PCR assay. The Illumina HiSeq System was used to sequence the amplified TCR beta libraries as 87-base-pair reads. The authors processed their data as follows. A later analysis counted tens of millions of unique TCR beta chains across the approximately 700 repertoires, and 10 million to 11 million of these chains were shared by at least two donors. Raw reads were error-corrected and collapsed into unique sequences by a nearest-neighbor algorithm in which closely related sequences were merged to remove PCR and sequencing errors. CDR3 sequences were aligned to IMGT reference sequences to assign V, D and J gene segments. For a sequence to be retained, a match of at least six nucleotides to both a V gene segment and a J gene segment was required. Rearrangements were classified as productive when the CDR3 lacked stop codons and remained in frame with V and J, and all other rearrangements were classified as non-productive. Following IMGT convention, CDR3 was defined as the stretch from the second conserved V-encoded cysteine up to the conserved J-encoded phenylalanine. In an earlier analysis of roughly 580 of the donors, sequences lacking an unambiguous match to a single V gene segment were excluded. An earlier analysis of several hundred of the donors called V segments functional above 56.7% productive rearrangements and segregating when the between-donor standard deviation exceeded 5%. A statistical classification framework was developed to diagnose cytomegalovirus status using the catalog of TCR beta chain sequences. V and J gene assignment, in a later analysis, came from comparing TCR nucleotide sequences with IMGT/GENE-DB human TR gene sequences. In a later analysis, CDR3 sequences and most-parsimonious VDJ recombination scenarios were assigned using the TCRdist pipeline. A later analysis defined each TCR beta chain by its CDR3 amino acid sequence plus V-gene family, and excluded reads lacking a unique V-gene family. As a way to deal with suspected cross-contamination and a sequencing artifact, a later analysis dropped approximately 590 nucleotide sequences that were highly shared and had low generation probability. In a later analysis, a clonal expansion index for each public chain was calculated from normalized within-repertoire ranks of inferred template counts. In a later analysis, generation probabilities were computed with a VDJ recombination model fitted to out-of-frame rearrangements, and the resulting probabilities were checked against IGoR. In a later analysis, hypergeometric tests were used to score TCR-TCR, TCR-HLA and TCR-CMV co-occurrence, with a repertoire-size bias correction applied to TCR pairs. To estimate false discovery rates, a later analysis permuted the HLA or CMV assignments 20 times. In a later analysis, co-occurring TCRs were grouped with DBSCAN, and TCRdist sequence similarity was added when clustering was performed within HLA-allele-positive subsets. Repertoires with fewer than 30,000 or more than 120,000 public chains, plus five repertoires with anomalous nucleotide sharing, were excluded from co-occurrence clustering. TCRdb carries this immuneACCESS record with in-frame sequences only. Its versions omit some clonotypes, under half of them owing to an unresolved V gene in the studies checked, with the rest unexplained. V and J calls and clone size come straight from that table; D and trimming were deduced from the DNA. Within this sample are some 150,000 clones, with approximately 79% of them counted one time only. The ten top clones hold around 4% of the sample.

CDR1 and CDR2 are read off the germline V gene (reference sequence) as GTSNPN and SVGIG. From cysteine to phenylalanine, the CDR3 is 13 amino acids long. The entry retains the CDR3 DNA only, 39 bases that are in frame from base 1. V is clipped by 8 bases and J by 1 base, and the sequence between their germline boundaries is 12 bases long. The sample comes from a study of cytomegalovirus exposure and HLA in healthy donors (TCRdb year 2017). General notes on the study: In an earlier analysis of approximately 500 of the donors, 276 Gb of sequence data and 120 million or so unique TCR beta sequences from 180 million or so T cells were reported. Of the 398 genotyped donors, roughly 80% fell in the genetic ancestry cluster associated with self-reported Caucasian donors. An early release covering around 630 HLA-typed donors comprised about 300 gigabases of sequencing data and roughly 85 million unique TCR sequences. A separate validation cohort of over a hundred different subjects was used in addition to the 666-subject first cohort. Several DR-DQ haplotypes were treated as single units for association and clustering because of strong linkage in the cohort. The study profiled the T cell repertoires of about 720 subjects by immunosequencing and related them to cytomegalovirus serostatus. The study aimed to test whether cataloging public T cell receptors could reveal signatures of past pathogen exposure. All discovery cohort repertoires had been generated using a single sequencing platform. HLA typing included class I and class II loci at four-digit resolution. A later analysis re-examined previously published TCR beta repertoires from roughly 650 donors and added high-resolution HLA genotyping to investigate patterns of TCR occurrence. To decide whether each TCR beta V gene segment behaved as functional or pseudogenic, an earlier analysis of 587 of the donors relied on high-throughput TCR beta sequencing. In a later genetic analysis, genome-wide SNP genotypes for about 55% of the roughly 670 donors were used, and that subset was treated as a discovery cohort. To predict cytomegalovirus infection status, the study brought together high-throughput TCR immunosequencing, statistical association of individual TCRs with disease status, and machine learning. Donor age, sex, ethnicity and CMV serostatus were collected together with the repertoire data. Across approximately 420 genotyped donors of the cohort, an average of approximately 240,000 unique TCR beta nucleotide sequences per donor were sequenced, and roughly 20% of those sequences were non-productive. The later analysis used no new phenotypic data to find candidate immune exposures, relying instead on TCR beta sequences and their occurrence across donors. Typing coverage varied by locus: about 620-630 donors for A, B, C, DRB1 and DQB1; 500 to 550 for DQA1; nearly 610 for DPA1; approximately 450 for DPB1. The paper's findings and limits, for the study overall: This cohort had only TCR beta chains sequenced, and the lack of alpha or paired-chain data limited which features could be detected. In a later genetic analysis, a missense DCLRE1C variant was associated with V-gene and J-gene trimming of TCR beta chains, and the association was replicated in an independent cohort. A cluster of highly shared sequence variants was judged likely to be a technical artifact of the sequencing pipeline. In a later genetic analysis, fewer N-insertions in productive TCRs were reported among donors in an Asian-associated ancestry cluster than the approximately 670-donor mean. In vitro tests confirmed that a few of the cytomegalovirus-associated TCR beta chains recognize cytomegalovirus antigens. Because some donors lacked HLA typing at each locus, the association tests relied only on the typed subset. Strong co-occurrence of HLA alleles, especially DR and DQ, made assigning TCR associations to individual alleles difficult. In the study, around 150 TCR beta chains were listed as associated with cytomegalovirus. The presence/absence analyses assumed that sequencing depth was roughly uniform across donors, and that assumption may not be true. The authors suggested that the approach could potentially be generalized to other disease states and immunological phenotypes. The classifier was reported to diagnose cytomegalovirus status with high specificity and sensitivity in both the original and validation cohorts. Linkage disequilibrium might explain the correlated functional status among segregating V segments, but an unknown experimental factor could not be ruled out. A further reported finding was that TCR beta sequences accurately predicted the HLA-A and HLA-B alleles for most subjects in the first cohort. In a later analysis, several top co-occurrence clusters were reported to appear linked to parvovirus B19, influenza, CMV and Epstein-Barr virus. Some IMGT-functional V segments, including TRBV6-2 and TRBV6-3, could not be told apart with the 87-base-pair reads, so those segments were excluded. Most TCR sequences were observed very rarely across donors, whereas some public TCRs were present in many individuals. A later analysis found that TCR association rates varied across HLA loci, with DRB1 alleles showing the most associated TCRs and HLA-C alleles the fewest. A later analysis found that most CMV-associated TCR beta chains appeared HLA-restricted, with HLA associations seemingly driven largely by CMV exposure. Specific HLA alleles were associated with 15,000 to 20,000 TCR beta sequences at a false discovery rate of 0.05 in a later analysis. An earlier analysis of approximately 500 of the donors showed that most TCR beta V segments appeared in productive rearrangements either about 90% or about 30% of the time, which broadly matched IMGT annotations. For the cohort, immune exposure information was limited to CMV serostatus. Compared with equally common non-associated chains, HLA-associated TCR beta chains in a later analysis were more clonally expanded and had lower generation probabilities. Because counts were too low, roughly 16 rarely observed V segments, including chromosome 9 orphons, were excluded from the earlier analysis of under 650 of the donors.

The cohort was made up of under 800 healthy bone marrow donors. Cohort members were all nominally healthy when sampled, although unrecorded immune exposures were likely present. The donor was CMV seronegative and was included in the group of under 450 seronegative cohort members. Each donor provided a peripheral blood sample, and peripheral blood mononuclear cells were used for TCR beta sequencing. Genomic DNA extraction from the blood cell samples was performed with the Qiagen DNeasy Blood Extraction Kit. The chain links TRBV30 with TRBJ2-1; TRBD2 is a possible D gene, resting on 5 matching bases. The source material was PBMCs. The clonotype was recovered from a man aged 35 to 55 in good health and CMV-seronegative. The DNA reads as follows: TGTGCCGGGCTGACGGGGTCCTACAATGAGCAGTTCTTC. The translation is CAGLTGSYNEQFF.